The T cell receptor beta chain under discussion was sequenced for a study of T cell responses to AZD1222 COVID-19 vaccine. Notes on this clone: As yet, its antigen is unknown.

The CDR3 has 15 amino acids. The V gene lost 4 bases and the J gene lost 5 bases, with 15 bases spanning the gap. Germline V gives CDR1 ENHRY, CDR2 SYGVKD. Libraries were prepared by immunoSEQ multiplex PCR; TCRdb keeps only in-frame clonotypes and omits some of them. The table includes about 200,000 clones, approximately 94% detected once. Study-wide results and limits: White British ancestry dominated among donors, who included more females, and clonal diversity was possibly underestimated.

The receptor's source is an adult who received the MenACWY meningococcal vaccine as a control. The sample in question was peripheral blood, obtained 28 days after the second dose of the MenACWY control vaccine. J is TRBJ1-5 and V is TRBV10-3; possible D gene TRBD1, 6 bases. DNA for the CDR3: TGTGCCATCAGTGGCCCCGACAGGCTCCATCAGCCCCAGCATTTT. As protein: CAISGPDRLHQPQHF.